Listed below are T cell receptor beta chains from one sample, sequenced in a study of PD-1 blockade in classical Hodgkin lymphoma. Some clones are missing from TCRdb's copy, which holds only in-frame ones; the method was immunoSEQ multiplex PCR. The sample has 20,000 to 25,000 clones; approximately 78% are singletons. Specimen: peripheral blood mononuclear cells (PBMCs), collected before the second cycle of nivolumab. The receptors shown here come from a human donor with classical Hodgkin lymphoma. The CDR3 runs from the conserved cysteine through the conserved F or W. Each record gives: J gene, D gene, clone size, V gene, CDR3 protein, CDR3 DNA. The D gene is left open where the match is weak. Expanded clones are given a class, and other clones once, few, many or no size at all.

J gene: TRBJ1-1
D gene: -
clone size: -
V gene: TRBV7-2
CDR3 protein: CASSLAPGLTEAFF
CDR3 DNA: TGTGCCAGCAGCCTCGCTCCGGGGTTGACTGAAGCTTTCTTT

J gene: TRBJ1-6
D gene: -
clone size: -
V gene: TRBV2
CDR3 protein: CASTPGRESTLHF
CDR3 DNA: TGTGCCAGCACCCCGGGACGGGAGAGTACCCTCCACTTT

J gene: TRBJ1-1
D gene: -
clone size: few
V gene: TRBV19
CDR3 protein: CASSRWNTEAFF
CDR3 DNA: TGTGCCAGTAGTCGGTGGAACACTGAAGCTTTCTTT

J gene: TRBJ2-7
D gene: TRBD1
clone size: -
V gene: TRBV27
CDR3 protein: CASFGGTGGYEQYF
CDR3 DNA: TGTGCCAGCTTCGGCGGGACAGGGGGTTACGAGCAGTACTTC

J gene: TRBJ1-1
D gene: TRBD1
clone size: -
V gene: TRBV2
CDR3 protein: CASGGQGKAFF
CDR3 DNA: TGTGCCAGCGGCGGACAGGGTAAAGCTTTCTTT

J gene: TRBJ2-5
D gene: TRBD2
clone size: few
V gene: TRBV5-4
CDR3 protein: CASSLYRGGSETQYF
CDR3 DNA: TGTGCCAGCAGCTTATATCGGGGGGGCAGTGAGACCCAGTACTTC

J gene: TRBJ1-2
D gene: TRBD1
clone size: once
V gene: TRBV19
CDR3 protein: CASSPRDRAFYGYTF
CDR3 DNA: TGTGCCAGTAGTCCGAGGGACAGGGCTTTCTATGGCTACACCTTC

J gene: TRBJ1-1
D gene: -
clone size: -
V gene: TRBV4-1
CDR3 protein: CASSHRDGGNTEAFF
CDR3 DNA: TGCGCCAGCAGCCACAGGGACGGGGGAAACACTGAAGCTTTCTTT

J gene: TRBJ2-2
D gene: -
clone size: -
V gene: TRBV12-1
CDR3 protein: CASSRGELFF
CDR3 DNA: TGTGCCAGCAGCCGCGGGGAGCTGTTTTTT

J gene: TRBJ1-1
D gene: -
clone size: -
V gene: TRBV6-6
CDR3 protein: CASSLTGSTEAFF
CDR3 DNA: TGTGCCAGCAGTTTAACAGGGTCCACTGAAGCTTTCTTT

J gene: TRBJ2-5
D gene: -
clone size: -
V gene: TRBV29-1
CDR3 protein: CSVRQVETQYF
CDR3 DNA: TGCAGCGTCCGACAGGTTGAGACCCAGTACTTC

J gene: TRBJ1-2
D gene: -
clone size: -
V gene: TRBV4-1
CDR3 protein: CASSQKAQGTNYGYTF
CDR3 DNA: TGCGCCAGCAGCCAAAAAGCCCAGGGCACTAACTATGGCTACACCTTC

J gene: TRBJ1-6
D gene: TRBD1
clone size: -
V gene: TRBV6-6
CDR3 protein: CASRGTGGGHSPLHF
CDR3 DNA: TGTGCCAGCAGGGGGACAGGTGGAGGGCATTCACCCCTCCACTTT

J gene: TRBJ1-2
D gene: TRBD1
clone size: -
V gene: TRBV29-1
CDR3 protein: CSVENRDSPSRGYGYTF
CDR3 DNA: TGCAGCGTTGAAAATAGGGACAGCCCTTCGAGGGGTTATGGCTACACCTTC

J gene: TRBJ1-1
D gene: -
clone size: -
V gene: TRBV30
CDR3 protein: CAWSVRVGGAFF
CDR3 DNA: TGTGCCTGGAGTGTACGCGTGGGAGGGGCTTTCTTT

J gene: TRBJ1-1
D gene: -
clone size: -
V gene: TRBV5-4
CDR3 protein: CASSPENTEAFF
CDR3 DNA: TGTGCCAGCAGCCCAGAGAACACTGAAGCTTTCTTT

J gene: TRBJ2-5
D gene: TRBD1
clone size: -
V gene: TRBV7-2
CDR3 protein: CASSLGQGATQYF
CDR3 DNA: TGTGCCAGCAGCTTAGGCCAGGGGGCGACCCAGTACTTC

J gene: TRBJ2-1
D gene: TRBD2
clone size: few
V gene: TRBV11-2
CDR3 protein: CASSLVGGADNEQFF
CDR3 DNA: TGTGCCAGCAGCTTAGTCGGGGGGGCAGACAATGAGCAGTTCTTC

J gene: TRBJ1-5
D gene: -
clone size: -
V gene: TRBV7-9
CDR3 protein: CASSGGTRNQPQHF
CDR3 DNA: TGTGCCAGCAGCGGCGGGACCCGCAATCAGCCCCAGCATTTT

J gene: TRBJ2-1
D gene: -
clone size: -
V gene: TRBV4-1
CDR3 protein: CASSQDLSIANEQFF
CDR3 DNA: TGCGCCAGCAGCCAAGATCTGTCGATCGCCAATGAGCAGTTCTTC

J gene: TRBJ2-7
D gene: TRBD1
clone size: once
V gene: TRBV5-6
CDR3 protein: CASSWDRGSGSYEQYF
CDR3 DNA: TGTGCCAGCAGCTGGGACAGGGGATCGGGCTCCTACGAGCAGTACTTC

J gene: TRBJ2-1
D gene: TRBD2
clone size: -
V gene: TRBV2
CDR3 protein: CASSPRGGPYNEQFF
CDR3 DNA: TGTGCCAGCAGTCCCCGGGGGGGGCCTTACAATGAGCAGTTCTTC

J gene: TRBJ2-7
D gene: -
clone size: -
V gene: TRBV9
CDR3 protein: CASSVGHSYEQYF
CDR3 DNA: TGTGCCAGCAGCGTTGGACATTCCTACGAGCAGTACTTC

J gene: TRBJ1-3
D gene: -
clone size: -
V gene: TRBV11-2
CDR3 protein: CASSLTMTGGNTIYF
CDR3 DNA: TGTGCCAGCAGCTTGACGATGACAGGAGGAAACACCATATATTTT

J gene: TRBJ2-1
D gene: -
clone size: -
V gene: TRBV23-1
CDR3 protein: CASSQSTAEQFF
CDR3 DNA: TGCGCCAGCAGTCAATCTACGGCAGAGCAGTTCTTC

J gene: TRBJ2-1
D gene: TRBD1
clone size: -
V gene: TRBV7-6
CDR3 protein: CASSLGVGGTEQFF
CDR3 DNA: TGTGCCAGCAGCTTAGGGGTAGGGGGCACCGAGCAGTTCTTC

J gene: TRBJ2-7
D gene: -
clone size: -
V gene: TRBV4-2
CDR3 protein: CASSQDRGAGRPYEQYF
CDR3 DNA: TGTGCCAGCAGCCAAGATCGTGGGGCAGGTCGACCCTACGAGCAGTACTTC

J gene: TRBJ1-6
D gene: -
clone size: -
V gene: TRBV16
CDR3 protein: CASSQFSGLTTISPLHF
CDR3 DNA: TGTGCCAGCAGCCAATTCTCCGGTCTTACTACCATTTCACCCCTCCACTTT

J gene: TRBJ2-3
D gene: -
clone size: once
V gene: TRBV7-2
CDR3 protein: CASSLRQGFTDTQYF
CDR3 DNA: TGTGCCAGCAGCTTACGGCAGGGGTTTACAGATACGCAGTATTTT

J gene: TRBJ1-5
D gene: -
clone size: -
V gene: TRBV7-9
CDR3 protein: CASSLKGHANQPQHF
CDR3 DNA: TGTGCCAGCAGCCTAAAGGGTCACGCCAATCAGCCCCAGCATTTT

J gene: TRBJ2-5
D gene: -
clone size: once
V gene: TRBV28
CDR3 protein: CASRDRDQETQYF
CDR3 DNA: TGTGCCAGCAGGGACAGAGACCAAGAGACCCAGTACTTC

J gene: TRBJ2-7
D gene: -
clone size: -
V gene: TRBV6-5
CDR3 protein: CASTRSNEQYF
CDR3 DNA: TGTGCCAGCACCCGCTCTAACGAGCAGTACTTC